Listed below are T cell receptor beta chains from one sample, sequenced in a study of blood T cell repertoires in COVID-19. Profiled with immunoSEQ multiplex PCR; TCRdb holds only in-frame clones, not every one. The sample contains about 58,000 clones, 60% to 85% of which appear only once. Sequencing input: peripheral blood. These receptors were taken from a human donor in a cohort sampled during active COVID-19. Both conserved end residues are part of each CDR3. Fields, in order: J gene, D gene, clone size, V gene, CDR3 protein, CDR3 DNA. The D gene is left open where the match is weak. The size of a clone is reported for some rows only, either as once, few or many, or as a class for expanded clones.

j_call: TRBJ2-2
d_call: .
clone_size: .
v_call: TRBV27
cdr3_aa: CASSLAGAQVTGELFF
cdr3_nt: TGTGCCAGCAGTTTGGCGGGGGCGCAAGTCACCGGGGAGCTGTTTTTT

j_call: TRBJ2-1
d_call: .
clone_size: .
v_call: TRBV7-8
cdr3_aa: CASSPRPGLWEQFF
cdr3_nt: TGTGCCAGCAGCCCAAGACCGGGGTTGTGGGAGCAGTTCTTC

j_call: TRBJ1-1
d_call: .
clone_size: few
v_call: TRBV5-4
cdr3_aa: CASSFGSGSMNTEAFF
cdr3_nt: TGTGCCAGCAGCTTCGGGTCGGGGAGCATGAACACTGAAGCTTTCTTT

j_call: TRBJ2-3
d_call: .
clone_size: .
v_call: TRBV4-1
cdr3_aa: CASREYLGRDTQYF
cdr3_nt: TGCGCCAGCAGAGAATATCTAGGCCGAGATACGCAGTATTTT

j_call: TRBJ2-7
d_call: TRBD1
clone_size: once
v_call: TRBV12-3/TRBV12-4
cdr3_aa: CASNRQGYEQYF
cdr3_nt: TGTGCCAGCAACCGACAGGGCTACGAGCAGTACTTC

j_call: TRBJ2-6
d_call: .
clone_size: .
v_call: TRBV21-1
cdr3_aa: CASSLRPGFFVSGANVLTF
cdr3_nt: TGTGCCAGCAGTCTCCGACCGGGGTTTTTCGTCTCTGGGGCCAACGTCCTGACTTTC

j_call: TRBJ1-5
d_call: .
clone_size: .
v_call: TRBV30
cdr3_aa: CAWSRGLWEPQHF
cdr3_nt: TGTGCCTGGAGCCGGGGTTTGTGGGAGCCCCAGCATTTT

j_call: TRBJ2-3
d_call: TRBD1
clone_size: .
v_call: TRBV10-2
cdr3_aa: CASSRTGGPDTQYF
cdr3_nt: TGCGCCAGCAGTCGGACAGGGGGCCCAGATACGCAGTATTTT

j_call: TRBJ2-2
d_call: TRBD2
clone_size: once
v_call: TRBV3-1/TRBV3-2
cdr3_aa: CASSQNGAGGPAELFF
cdr3_nt: TGTGCCAGCAGCCAAAATGGAGCGGGAGGGCCGGCGGAGCTGTTTTTT

j_call: TRBJ2-1
d_call: TRBD1
clone_size: .
v_call: TRBV10-2
cdr3_aa: CASSGSTGHVGNEQFF
cdr3_nt: TGCGCCAGCAGTGGGTCGACAGGGCACGTAGGAAATGAGCAGTTCTTC

j_call: TRBJ1-5
d_call: .
clone_size: .
v_call: TRBV6-5
cdr3_aa: CASSYRSPVSNQPQHF
cdr3_nt: TGTGCCAGCAGCTACCGAAGTCCAGTTAGCAATCAGCCCCAGCATTTT

j_call: TRBJ1-6
d_call: .
clone_size: .
v_call: TRBV12-5
cdr3_aa: CASAGRDPNSPLHF
cdr3_nt: TGTGCTAGTGCGGGGAGGGACCCGAATTCACCCCTCCACTTT

j_call: TRBJ2-5
d_call: TRBD1
clone_size: .
v_call: TRBV19
cdr3_aa: CASSTGMETQYF
cdr3_nt: TGTGCCAGCTCGACAGGGATGGAGACCCAGTACTTC

j_call: TRBJ2-7
d_call: .
clone_size: few
v_call: TRBV4-3
cdr3_aa: CASSQDEEFGEQYF
cdr3_nt: TGCGCCAGCAGCCAAGACGAGGAATTCGGCGAGCAGTACTTC

j_call: TRBJ1-5
d_call: .
clone_size: .
v_call: TRBV2
cdr3_aa: CASSEGRGGGLAQHF
cdr3_nt: TGTGCCAGCAGTGAAGGGAGGGGCGGGGGATTGGCCCAGCATTTT

j_call: TRBJ2-1
d_call: TRBD2
clone_size: .
v_call: TRBV7-2
cdr3_aa: CASSFTGTSGTGEQFF
cdr3_nt: TGTGCCAGCAGCTTCACCGGGACTAGCGGGACAGGTGAGCAGTTCTTC

j_call: TRBJ2-7
d_call: TRBD1
clone_size: .
v_call: TRBV6-1
cdr3_aa: CASSGWGRDRGKYEQYF
cdr3_nt: TGTGCCAGCAGTGGGTGGGGGAGGGACAGGGGGAAGTACGAGCAGTACTTC

j_call: TRBJ2-1
d_call: TRBD2
clone_size: .
v_call: TRBV5-5
cdr3_aa: CASKNLGTSGINQFF
cdr3_nt: TGTGCCAGCAAAAACCTCGGGACTAGCGGGATTAACCAGTTCTTC

j_call: TRBJ2-7
d_call: .
clone_size: .
v_call: TRBV7-8
cdr3_aa: CATVTGVSYEQYF
cdr3_nt: TGTGCCACCGTAACCGGGGTCAGCTACGAGCAGTACTTC

j_call: TRBJ2-2
d_call: TRBD2
clone_size: .
v_call: TRBV10-3
cdr3_aa: CAISESLAGRKNTGELFF
cdr3_nt: TGTGCCATCAGTGAGAGCCTAGCGGGGCGTAAAAACACCGGGGAGCTGTTTTTT

j_call: TRBJ1-6
d_call: TRBD1
clone_size: few
v_call: TRBV9
cdr3_aa: CASSVISRAGGPMDDSPLHF
cdr3_nt: TGTGCCAGCAGCGTAATCAGTCGGGCAGGGGGCCCAATGGATGATTCACCCCTCCACTTT

j_call: TRBJ1-5
d_call: .
clone_size: .
v_call: TRBV3-1/TRBV3-2
cdr3_aa: CASSPFRMAGPAQPQHF
cdr3_nt: TGTGCCAGCAGCCCATTCAGGATGGCGGGGCCTGCTCAGCCCCAGCATTTT

j_call: TRBJ2-1
d_call: .
clone_size: few
v_call: TRBV6-5
cdr3_aa: CASTLLTGNEQFF
cdr3_nt: TGTGCCAGCACCTTACTGACTGGGAATGAGCAGTTCTTC

j_call: TRBJ1-2
d_call: TRBD1
clone_size: .
v_call: TRBV12-3/TRBV12-4
cdr3_aa: CASSFGQVYGYTF
cdr3_nt: TGTGCCAGCAGTTTCGGACAGGTGTATGGCTACACCTTC

j_call: TRBJ1-3
d_call: .
clone_size: .
v_call: TRBV3-1/TRBV3-2
cdr3_aa: CASSQTYRAGNTIYF
cdr3_nt: TGTGCCAGCAGCCAAACCTACAGGGCTGGAAACACCATATATTTT

j_call: TRBJ2-5
d_call: TRBD2
clone_size: .
v_call: TRBV9
cdr3_aa: CASNRGEGQETQYF
cdr3_nt: TGTGCCAGCAACAGAGGGGAGGGACAAGAGACCCAGTACTTC

j_call: TRBJ2-7
d_call: TRBD1
clone_size: .
v_call: TRBV5-5
cdr3_aa: CASSWDRGGYEQYF
cdr3_nt: TGTGCCAGCAGCTGGGACAGGGGGGGGTACGAGCAGTACTTC

j_call: TRBJ1-5
d_call: .
clone_size: .
v_call: TRBV19
cdr3_aa: CASSIGVWNQPQHF
cdr3_nt: TGTGCCAGTAGTATCGGGGTATGGAATCAGCCCCAGCATTTT

j_call: TRBJ2-7
d_call: TRBD1
clone_size: .
v_call: TRBV2
cdr3_aa: CASTRTGDYEQYF
cdr3_nt: TGTGCCAGTACCCGGACAGGGGACTACGAGCAGTACTTC

j_call: TRBJ1-2
d_call: .
clone_size: .
v_call: TRBV6-2/TRBV6-3
cdr3_aa: CASSYSGGARGYTF
cdr3_nt: TGTGCCAGCAGTTACTCTGGCGGGGCGCGCGGCTACACCTTC

j_call: TRBJ2-1
d_call: .
clone_size: .
v_call: TRBV6-2/TRBV6-3
cdr3_aa: CASSSGRGYNEQFF
cdr3_nt: TGTGCCAGCAGTTCGGGGCGGGGCTACAATGAGCAGTTCTTC

j_call: TRBJ1-2
d_call: .
clone_size: once
v_call: TRBV5-1
cdr3_aa: CASSLGSGSPYGYTF
cdr3_nt: TGCGCCAGCAGCTTGGGAAGCGGGTCTCCCTATGGCTACACCTTC

j_call: TRBJ1-3
d_call: TRBD1
clone_size: few
v_call: TRBV9
cdr3_aa: CASSTGQVRSGNTIYF
cdr3_nt: TGTGCCAGCAGCACGGGACAGGTCCGCTCTGGAAACACCATATATTTT

j_call: TRBJ1-2
d_call: .
clone_size: once
v_call: TRBV4-1
cdr3_aa: CASSQDDRNYGYTF
cdr3_nt: TGCGCCAGCAGCCAAGATGACAGGAACTATGGCTACACCTTC